The rows below give T cell receptor beta chains drawn from one sample of a study of cytomegalovirus exposure and HLA in healthy donors. Produced via immunoSEQ multiplex PCR; TCRdb's table is partial and in-frame only. The sample records under 150,000 clones, roughly a tenth being singletons. The sample was PBMCs. Receptors originate from a male donor in good health and CMV-seronegative. Each CDR3 is given with its conserved first and last residue. D genes are given only for firm matches. Clone size is not always given. Where it is, it says once, few, many or a class for expanded clones.

D | size | J | V | CDR3 | DNA
- | few | TRBJ2-1 | TRBV6-4 | CASSLGRANEQFF | TGTGCCAGCAGTTTAGGCAGGGCCAATGAGCAGTTCTTC
TRBD1 | - | TRBJ2-7 | TRBV28 | CASSPPGQAEQYF | TGTGCCAGCAGTCCCCCTGGACAGGCCGAGCAGTACTTC
- | - | TRBJ2-3 | TRBV9 | CASSATASTDTQYF | TGTGCCAGCAGCGCGACAGCTAGCACAGATACGCAGTATTTT
TRBD1 | few | TRBJ2-2 | TRBV28 | CASSPPDRGSGELFF | TGTGCCAGCAGTCCGCCGGACAGGGGTTCCGGGGAGCTGTTTTTT
- | few | TRBJ1-2 | TRBV4-1 | CASSQGQANYGYTF | TGCGCCAGCAGCCAAGGACAGGCTAACTATGGCTACACCTTC
TRBD2 | - | TRBJ2-1 | TRBV7-3 | CASSGGLAGVGEQFF | TGTGCCAGCAGTGGGGGACTAGCGGGAGTCGGCGAGCAGTTCTTC
TRBD1 | few | TRBJ2-1 | TRBV11-2 | CASRQGSYNEQFF | TGTGCCAGCAGACAGGGGTCCTACAATGAGCAGTTCTTC
TRBD1 | - | TRBJ1-2 | TRBV30 | CAWPRQGGYGYTF | TGTGCCTGGCCCCGACAGGGGGGGTATGGCTACACCTTC
- | few | TRBJ1-3 | TRBV19 | CASNPGGSGGNTIYF | TGTGCCAGTAACCCGGGGGGGAGTGGAGGCAACACCATATATTTT
- | few | TRBJ2-1 | TRBV6-5 | CASSPSAVGVNEQFF | TGTGCCAGCAGTCCTAGCGCGGTAGGGGTAAATGAGCAGTTCTTC
TRBD1 | - | TRBJ2-3 | TRBV27 | CASSLSLQGAVGTQYF | TGTGCCAGCAGTTTATCTCTTCAGGGGGCTGTAGGTACGCAGTATTTT
- | - | TRBJ2-1 | TRBV19 | CASSMALAYNEQFF | TGTGCCAGTAGTATGGCCCTAGCTTACAATGAGCAGTTCTTC
- | few | TRBJ2-2 | TRBV15 | CATSVRVTGELFF | TGTGCCACCAGCGTCAGGGTCACCGGGGAGCTGTTTTTT
TRBD2 | - | TRBJ2-1 | TRBV5-1 | CASQLAGPSSYNEQFF | TGCGCCAGCCAATTAGCGGGTCCGAGCTCCTACAATGAGCAGTTCTTC
- | - | TRBJ1-2 | TRBV5-6 | CASSLARGYTF | TGTGCCAGCAGCTTGGCCCGTGGCTACACCTTC
- | - | TRBJ2-1 | TRBV5-4 | CASSLDILEPYNEQFF | TGTGCCAGCAGCTTGGATATTCTAGAGCCTTACAATGAGCAGTTCTTC
TRBD2 | - | TRBJ2-5 | TRBV6-6 | CASSYIAGQETQYF | TGTGCCAGCAGTTATATAGCGGGCCAAGAGACCCAGTACTTC
TRBD2 | few | TRBJ2-7 | TRBV4-3 | CASSQATAGGVYEQYF | TGCGCCAGCAGCCAGGCTACAGCGGGGGGGGTTTACGAGCAGTACTTC
- | few | TRBJ2-7 | TRBV7-9 | CASSLGLATREQYF | TGTGCCAGCAGCTTGGGGCTCGCGACTCGCGAGCAGTACTTC
- | few | TRBJ2-5 | TRBV7-6 | CASNIDPRGGQISETQYF | TGTGCCAGCAACATCGATCCGAGGGGGGGGCAAATTTCGGAGACCCAGTACTTC
- | once | TRBJ1-6 | TRBV4-3 | CASSQEVGNSPLHF | TGCGCCAGCAGCCAAGAAGTTGGCAATTCACCCCTCCACTTT
- | - | TRBJ2-7 | TRBV7-2 | CASSRQDAYEQYF | TGTGCCAGCAGCCGTCAGGATGCCTACGAGCAGTACTTC
TRBD2 | few | TRBJ2-1 | TRBV7-9 | CASSPRLAVHDNEQFF | TGTGCCAGCAGCCCTCGACTAGCGGTACACGACAATGAGCAGTTCTTC
- | - | TRBJ2-1 | TRBV10-3 | CAISESRGSYNEQFF | TGTGCCATCAGTGAGTCTAGAGGGTCCTACAATGAGCAGTTCTTC
TRBD1 | - | TRBJ2-7 | TRBV18 | CASSPVGTGVYEQYF | TGTGCCAGCTCACCAGTGGGGACAGGGGTCTACGAGCAGTACTTC
TRBD1 | - | TRBJ2-1 | TRBV19 | CASSILRTGGNEQFF | TGTGCCAGTAGTATACTCAGAACAGGGGGCAATGAGCAGTTCTTC
TRBD1 | few | TRBJ1-1 | TRBV7-9 | CASSSGQGREAFF | TGTGCCAGCAGCTCTGGACAGGGAAGAGAAGCTTTCTTT
TRBD2 | - | TRBJ2-1 | TRBV27 | CASSLGTSGRDEQFF | TGTGCCAGCAGTTTAGGGACTAGCGGGAGGGATGAGCAGTTCTTC
- | few | TRBJ2-7 | TRBV6-1 | CASSDSSYEQYF | TGTGCCAGCAGTGACAGCTCCTACGAGCAGTACTTC
TRBD2 | - | TRBJ2-1 | TRBV7-8 | CASSLAAASGRAGEQFF | TGTGCCAGCAGCTTAGCGGCGGCTAGCGGGAGGGCCGGTGAGCAGTTCTTC
TRBD1 | - | TRBJ2-1 | TRBV5-1 | CASSSGGSGGKNEQFF | TGCGCCAGCAGCTCAGGCGGGTCAGGGGGCAAGAATGAGCAGTTCTTC
TRBD1 | - | TRBJ1-2 | TRBV4-3 | CASSQESRDRGRSYTF | TGCGCCAGCAGCCAAGAGAGTCGGGACAGGGGACGGAGCTACACCTTC
TRBD1 | few | TRBJ1-2 | TRBV7-2 | CASSPGGSYGYTF | TGTGCCAGCAGCCCAGGGGGCAGTTATGGCTACACCTTC
- | - | TRBJ2-3 | TRBV19 | CASSIGTRASQYF | TGTGCCAGTAGTATAGGGACCAGGGCTTCGCAGTATTTT
- | - | TRBJ1-5 | TRBV5-1 | CASSLGPGDNQPQHF | TGCGCCAGCAGCTTGGGGCCCGGGGACAATCAGCCCCAGCATTTT
- | - | TRBJ2-5 | TRBV28 | CASEGQKETQYF | TGTGCCAGCGAAGGACAGAAAGAGACCCAGTACTTC
TRBD1 | - | TRBJ2-5 | TRBV7-9 | CASSRRDRVKYF | TGTGCCAGCAGCAGACGGGACAGGGTTAAGTACTTC
- | few | TRBJ1-1 | TRBV11-2 | CASSSDRNTEAFF | TGTGCCAGCAGCTCCGACAGGAACACTGAAGCTTTCTTT
- | few | TRBJ1-2 | TRBV19 | CASSIDLETAYGYTF | TGTGCCAGTAGTATAGATCTAGAGACAGCCTATGGCTACACCTTC
- | few | TRBJ1-2 | TRBV19 | CATRTDEIFNYGYTF | TGTGCCACCCGGACAGACGAGATCTTTAACTATGGCTACACCTTC
- | - | TRBJ1-1 | TRBV10-3 | CAIGATRYTEAFF | TGTGCCATCGGAGCTACCCGGTACACTGAAGCTTTCTTT
- | - | TRBJ2-6 | TRBV5-1 | CASSLDRTNVLTF | TGCGCCAGCAGCTTGGACAGGACCAACGTCCTGACTTTC